This TCR beta chain was identified in a study of identical twins. A universal primer site arose from template switching, and cDNA bore unique molecular identifiers. TCRdb used MiXCR to reprocess the 5' RACE reads, holding one entry per CDR3 protein. The sample has 250,000 to 350,000 distinct CDR3 sequences, more than 8% seen once; the top ten hold 6% to 8.5%. This clonotype was picked up many times. No antigen is known for it. V shed 3 bases and J shed 0 bases, with 11 bases lying between them. The length of the CDR3 is 14 residues. The germline V gene encodes CDR1 SQVTM and CDR2 ANQGSEA. Study-wide results and limits: Conclusions relied on cross-sectional statistical analysis, not following the same donors. The abundant beta clonotypes from cord blood had fewer insertions, and memory repertoires had none of this.

This sample was also put to use in a study of yellow fever vaccine responses in identical twins. According to that study: It has been reported that, in twins, the vaccine T cell response seemed partly convergent and partly personalized.

This rearrangement joins TRBV29-1 to TRBJ1-2; possibly TRBD1 for D (6 bases). The receptor comes from a woman aged 18 to 35 in good health. Material for sequencing was CD8+ T cells sorted from blood. CDR3 protein: CSVDAGAANYGYTF. The DNA of the CDR3 is TGCAGCGTTGATGCAGGGGCCGCTAACTATGGCTACACCTTC.